A single sample is the source of the 15 T cell receptor beta chains below, sequenced in a study of blood T cell repertoires in COVID-19. Some clones are missing from TCRdb's copy, which holds only in-frame ones; the method was immunoSEQ multiplex PCR. The repertoire holds tens of thousands of clones, 75% to 90% seen once, with more than 15% in the top ten. Input material: peripheral blood. The receptors shown here come from a woman over 75 with active or convalescent COVID-19.

This chain links TRBV5-6 with TRBJ1-1; 9 nucleotides align to TRBD1. CDR3 length equals 15 residues. Germline V gene data show CDR1 as SGHDT and CDR2 as YYEEEE. The V segment lost 2 bases and the J segment 8 bases; nucleotides outside the gene matches: 10. CDR3 sequence (DNA): TGTGCCAGCAGCTTAGGGACAGGGTGGTATGGGGAAGCTTTCTTT. Its protein is CASSLGTGWYGEAFF. Supplemented by reference TRBV5-6 and TRBJ1-1, the full variable domain reads DAGVTQSPTHLIKTRGQQVTLRCSPKSGHDTVSWYQQALGQGPQFIFQYYEEEERQRGNFPDRFSGHQFPNYSSELNVNALLLGDSALYLCASSLGTGWYGEAFFGQGTRLTVV.

V and J are TRBV10-3 and TRBJ1-2; D is ambiguous. Deletions cut 2 bases from V and 4 bases from J, with 11 bases between. There are 14 residues in the CDR3. Germline CDR1 is ENHRY and CDR2 is SYGVKD. CDR3 protein: CAISEGEGFYGYTF. For the CDR3, the DNA is TGTGCCATCAGTGAGGGTGAGGGCTTCTATGGCTACACCTTC.

The V and J genes are TRBV3-1 (or the pseudogene TRBV3-2) and TRBJ1-1; D uncertain. The CDR3 extends over 15 amino acids. From germline, CDR1 is LGHDT and CDR2 YNNKEL (reference sequence). The V end lost 0 bases, the J end lost 6 bases, and 14 bases lay between the germline ends. The CDR3, as DNA: TGTGCCAGCAGCCAAGATCTCTCTACAGACGCTGAAGCTTTCTTT. This codes for CASSQDLSTDAEAFF.

The chain joins TRBV2 to TRBJ2-3, with 9 bases aligning to TRBD2. V lost 5 bases, J lost 5 bases, and 5 bases stayed unmatched. This CDR3 spans 14 amino acids. CDR1 and CDR2 from the germline V gene are SNHLY and FYNNEI. The CDR3 DNA sequence: TGTGCCAGCAGTCTAGCGGGGTTGAGAGATACGCAGTATTTT. Translating gives CASSLAGLRDTQYF.

Only a few counts were recorded for this clone. The V call is TRBV21-1, the J call TRBJ2-7; the table names TRBD2, a call not compared with the DNA. TRBV21-1 is labeled a pseudogene. The CDR3 consists of 22 residues. CDR3 bases: TGTGCCAGCAGCAAAGTGGAAGGGGCCAGGGGACTAGCGGGAGAGCCCACCTACGAGCAGTACTTC. Translation gives CASSKVEGARGLAGEPTYEQYF.

This chain links TRBV4-3 with TRBJ2-7; a weak D match, TRBD2 (5 bases). This CDR3 spans 17 amino acids. The V gene lost 0 bases and the J gene lost 0 bases, with 15 bases spanning the gap. Germline CDR1 reads LGHNA; CDR2 reads YSLEER. In nucleotides, the CDR3 is TGCGCCAGCAGCCAAGATGGTTGGGGAGCTACCTCCTACGAGCAGTACTTC. Amino acid sequence: CASSQDGWGATSYEQYF.

This clone was detected a few times. The chain joins TRBV5-1 to TRBJ1-6, with D perhaps matching TRBD1 (6 bases). V lost 4 bases, J lost 2 bases, and 13 bases lay in between. The CDR3 runs 16 residues. The germline V gene encodes CDR1 SGHRS and CDR2 YFSETQ. CDR3 amino acids: CASSRSGAAYNSPLHF. The DNA of the CDR3 is TGCGCCAGCAGCAGGTCAGGGGCGGCCTATAATTCACCCCTCCACTTT. The full variable domain, its missing parts supplied by reference TRBV5-1 and TRBJ1-6, is KAGVTQTPRYLIKTRGQQVTLSCSPISGHRSVSWYQQTPGQGLQFLFEYFSETQRNKGNFPGRFSGRQFSNSRSEMNVSTLELGDSALYLCASSRSGAAYNSPLHFGNGTRLTVT.

The gene calls are TRBV5-1 and TRBJ1-1, with D perhaps TRBD1 (5 bases). Trimming cost V 3 bases and J 8 bases, with 20 bases left between them. CDR3 length equals 15 residues. Per the germline V gene, CDR1 is SGHRS and CDR2 is YFSETQ. CDR3 coding DNA: TGCGCCAGCAGCTACCAACAAACCCTGACAGAGGAAGCTTTCTTT. It codes for CASSYQQTLTEEAFF.

The V and J genes are TRBV9 and TRBJ2-7, with a weak D call TRBD2 (5 bases). Trimming cost V 4 bases and J 4 bases, with 12 bases left between them. The V gene's germline CDR1 is SGDLS and CDR2 YYNGEE. This CDR3 has 13 amino acids. DNA of the CDR3: TGTGCCAGCAGCCCCTGGGGAGTGTACGAGCAGTACTTC. Amino acids: CASSPWGVYEQYF. Supplemented by reference TRBV9 and TRBJ2-7, the full variable domain reads DSGVTQTPKHLITATGQRVTLRCSPRSGDLSVYWYQQSLDQGLQFLIQYYNGEERAKGNILERFSAQQFPDLHSELNLSSLELGDSALYFCASSPWGVYEQYFGPGTRLTVT.

The sample holds one count of this clone. V is TRBV18 and J is TRBJ2-1, with 10 bases matching TRBD2. The J segment lost 9 bases and the V segment lost 0 bases, leaving 5 bases of the junction unmatched. Germline CDR1 is KGHSH and CDR2 is LQKENI. The CDR3 length is 15 residues. Here the CDR3 DNA reads TGTGCCAGCTCACCACCTAGCGGGGGGCACGGTGAGCAGTTCTTC. Its translation is CASSPPSGGHGEQFF.

The chain uses TRBV28 and TRBJ2-1; 9 bases are shared with TRBD2. Per the germline V gene, CDR1 is MDHEN and CDR2 is SYDVKM. Germline trimming cut 5 bases from V and 5 bases from J; bases unmatched to any gene: 13. The CDR3 is 17 amino acids. The CDR3 nucleotides are TGTGCCAGCAGTGCCCTGGACGTAGCGGGAGTAAACAATGAGCAGTTCTTC. Translated, it gives CASSALDVAGVNNEQFF.

This chain uses TRBV6-6 with TRBJ1-2; possible D gene TRBD1, 5 bases. Germline V lookup: CDR1 MNHNY, CDR2 SVGAGI (reference sequence). The CDR3 consists of 15 residues. V gave up 0 bases and J gave up 5 bases, with 13 bases separating them. DNA for the CDR3: TGTGCCAGCAGTTACTCCTCGGGCAGGGATTATGGCTACACCTTC. Protein sequence: CASSYSSGRDYGYTF.

This chain uses TRBV20-1 with TRBJ1-1; D unclear. The CDR3 runs 13 residues. Germline V gene lookup returns CDR1 DFQATT and CDR2 SNEGSKA (reference sequence). V was pared by 3 bases and J by 4 bases, with 12 bases between. CDR3 in DNA: TGCAGTGCTAGTGGAGGGTCGGGCACTGAAGCTTTCTTT. Its translation is CSASGGSGTEAFF.

The genes are TRBV12-5 and TRBJ1-3; D is uncertain. Germline assignment: CDR1 LGHNT and CDR2 FRNRAP. This CDR3 spans 15 amino acids. The V and J ends lost 1 base and 0 bases respectively, with 7 bases between them. The CDR3: CASGLGLNSGNTIYF. DNA for the CDR3: TGTGCTAGTGGTTTGGGACTGAACTCTGGAAACACCATATATTTT.

J is TRBJ1-4 and V is TRBV2, with D perhaps matching TRBD1 (6 bases). This CDR3 is built from 15 residues. The V end was cut by 4 bases, the J end by 8 bases, with 17 bases between. Germline V gene sequence: CDR1 SNHLY, CDR2 FYNNEI. The CDR3 sequence is CASSAQGQRGEKLFF. DNA for the CDR3: TGTGCCAGCAGTGCCCAGGGACAACGGGGCGAAAAACTGTTTTTT.